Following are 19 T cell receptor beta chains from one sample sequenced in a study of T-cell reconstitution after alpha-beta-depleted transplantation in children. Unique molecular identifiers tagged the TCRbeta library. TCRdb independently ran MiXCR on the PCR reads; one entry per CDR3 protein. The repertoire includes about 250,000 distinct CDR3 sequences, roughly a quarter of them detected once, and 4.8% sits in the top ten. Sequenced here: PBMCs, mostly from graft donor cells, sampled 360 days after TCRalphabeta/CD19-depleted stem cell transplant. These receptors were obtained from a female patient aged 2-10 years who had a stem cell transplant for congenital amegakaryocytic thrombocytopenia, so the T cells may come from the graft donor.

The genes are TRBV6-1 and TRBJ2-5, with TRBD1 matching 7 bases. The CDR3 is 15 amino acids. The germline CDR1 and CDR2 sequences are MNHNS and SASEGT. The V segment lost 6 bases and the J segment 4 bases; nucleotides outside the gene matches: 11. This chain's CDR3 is CASSPRQGWGETQYF. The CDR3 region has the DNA TGTGCCAGCAGCCCCCGACAGGGATGGGGAGAGACCCAGTACTTC.

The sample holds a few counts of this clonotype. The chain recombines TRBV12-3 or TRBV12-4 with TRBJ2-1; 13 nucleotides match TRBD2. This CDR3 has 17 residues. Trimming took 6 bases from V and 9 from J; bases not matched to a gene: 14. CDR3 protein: CASSDPGLAGVEGEQFF. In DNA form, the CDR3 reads TGTGCCAGCAGCGACCCCGGACTAGCGGGAGTGGAAGGTGAGCAGTTCTTC.

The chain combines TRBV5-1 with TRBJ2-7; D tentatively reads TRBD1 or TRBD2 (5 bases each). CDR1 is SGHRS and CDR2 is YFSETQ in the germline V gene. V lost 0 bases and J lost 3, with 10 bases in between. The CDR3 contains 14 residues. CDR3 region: CASSLAGRGYEQYF. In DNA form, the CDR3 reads TGCGCCAGCAGCTTGGCGGGAAGGGGCTACGAGCAGTACTTC.

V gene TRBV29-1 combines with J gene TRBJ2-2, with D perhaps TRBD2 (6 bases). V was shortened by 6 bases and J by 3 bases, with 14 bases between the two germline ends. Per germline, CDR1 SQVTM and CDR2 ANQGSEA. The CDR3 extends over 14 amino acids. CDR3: CSVGGDPYTGELFF. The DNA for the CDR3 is TGCAGCGTCGGCGGGGACCCTTACACCGGGGAGCTGTTTTTT.

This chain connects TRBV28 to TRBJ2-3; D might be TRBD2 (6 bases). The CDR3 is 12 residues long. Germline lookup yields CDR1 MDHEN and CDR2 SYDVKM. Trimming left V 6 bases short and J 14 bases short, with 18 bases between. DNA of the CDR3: TGTGCCAGCAGAACGGGACTCGCCCGAGGGTATTTT. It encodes CASRTGLARGYF.

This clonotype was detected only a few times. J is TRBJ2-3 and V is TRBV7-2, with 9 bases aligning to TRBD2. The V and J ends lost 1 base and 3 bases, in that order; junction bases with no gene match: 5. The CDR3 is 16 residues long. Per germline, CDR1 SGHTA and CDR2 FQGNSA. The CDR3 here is CASSLVPSGATDTQYF. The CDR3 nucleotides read TGTGCCAGCAGCTTAGTCCCTAGCGGGGCAACAGATACGCAGTATTTT.

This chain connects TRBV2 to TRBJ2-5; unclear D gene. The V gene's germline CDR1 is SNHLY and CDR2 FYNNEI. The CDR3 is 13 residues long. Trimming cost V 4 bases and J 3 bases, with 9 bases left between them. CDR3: CASSVFAEETQYF. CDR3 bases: TGTGCCAGCAGTGTATTTGCAGAAGAGACCCAGTACTTC.

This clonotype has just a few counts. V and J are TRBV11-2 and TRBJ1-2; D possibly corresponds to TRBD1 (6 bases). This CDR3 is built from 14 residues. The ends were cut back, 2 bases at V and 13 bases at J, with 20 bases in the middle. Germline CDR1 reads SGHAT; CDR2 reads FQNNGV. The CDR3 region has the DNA TGTGCCAGCAGCTTACATGGGGACCGCGGGGACACCACCTTC. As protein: CASSLHGDRGDTTF.

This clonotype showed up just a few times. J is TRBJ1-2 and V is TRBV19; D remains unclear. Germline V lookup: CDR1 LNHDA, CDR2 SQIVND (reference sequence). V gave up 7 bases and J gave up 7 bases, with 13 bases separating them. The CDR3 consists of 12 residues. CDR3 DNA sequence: TGTGCCAGTACAGAGCGGTCGGGTGGCTACACCTTC. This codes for CASTERSGGYTF.

The CDR3 here is CASIGWGPWDTEAFF. Here the CDR3 DNA reads TGTGCCAGTATCGGCTGGGGGCCTTGGGACACTGAAGCTTTCTTT. The chain couples TRBV19 to TRBJ1-1; a weak D match, TRBD1 (6 bases). Germline V gene data show CDR1 as LNHDA and CDR2 as SQIVND (reference sequence). The CDR3 has 15 residues. V lost 7 bases, J lost 3 bases, and 18 bases lay in between.

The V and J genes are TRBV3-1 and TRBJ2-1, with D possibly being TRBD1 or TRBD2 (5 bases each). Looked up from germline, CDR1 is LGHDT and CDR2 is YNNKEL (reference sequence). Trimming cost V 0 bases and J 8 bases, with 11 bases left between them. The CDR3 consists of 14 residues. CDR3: CASSQDRWDDEQFF. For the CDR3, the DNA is TGTGCCAGCAGCCAAGATCGGTGGGACGATGAGCAGTTCTTC.

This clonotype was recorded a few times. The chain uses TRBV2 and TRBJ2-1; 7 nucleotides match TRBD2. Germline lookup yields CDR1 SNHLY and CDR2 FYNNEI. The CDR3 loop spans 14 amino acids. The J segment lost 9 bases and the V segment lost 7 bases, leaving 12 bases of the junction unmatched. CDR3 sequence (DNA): TGTGCCAGCATATTTCTAGCGGCAGTGGGTGAGCAGTTCTTC. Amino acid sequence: CASIFLAAVGEQFF.

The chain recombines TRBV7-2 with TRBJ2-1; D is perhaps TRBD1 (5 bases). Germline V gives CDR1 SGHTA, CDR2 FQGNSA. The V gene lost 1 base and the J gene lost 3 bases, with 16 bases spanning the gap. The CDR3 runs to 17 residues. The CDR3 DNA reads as TGTGCCAGCAGCTTAGTGGTCAGGGTCCGCCTCTACAATGAGCAGTTCTTC. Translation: CASSLVVRVRLYNEQFF.

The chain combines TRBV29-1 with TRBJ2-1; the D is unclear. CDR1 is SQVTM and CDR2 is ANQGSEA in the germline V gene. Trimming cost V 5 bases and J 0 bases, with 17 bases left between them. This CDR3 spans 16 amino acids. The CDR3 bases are TGCAGCGTTCAAAGTCGGATGGGTTACTCCTACAATGAGCAGTTCTTC. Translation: CSVQSRMGYSYNEQFF.

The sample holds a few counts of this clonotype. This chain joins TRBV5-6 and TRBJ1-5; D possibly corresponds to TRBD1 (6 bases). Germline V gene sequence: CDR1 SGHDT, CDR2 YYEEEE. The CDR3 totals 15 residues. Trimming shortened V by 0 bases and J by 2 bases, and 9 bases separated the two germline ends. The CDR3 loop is CASSLEGGGNQPQHF. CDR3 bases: TGTGCCAGCAGCTTGGAGGGGGGTGGCAATCAGCCCCAGCATTTT.

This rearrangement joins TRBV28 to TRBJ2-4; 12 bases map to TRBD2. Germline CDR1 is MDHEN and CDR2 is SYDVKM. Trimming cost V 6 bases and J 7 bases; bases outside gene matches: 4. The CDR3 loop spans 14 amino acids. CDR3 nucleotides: TGTGCCAGCAGCTACCTAGCGGGAGGGAACATTCAGTACTTC. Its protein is CASSYLAGGNIQYF.

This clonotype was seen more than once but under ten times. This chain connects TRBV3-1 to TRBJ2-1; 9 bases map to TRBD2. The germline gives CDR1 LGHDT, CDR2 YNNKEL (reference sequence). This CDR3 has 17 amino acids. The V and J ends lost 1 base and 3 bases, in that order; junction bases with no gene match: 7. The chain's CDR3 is CASSQVPLAGVYNEQFF. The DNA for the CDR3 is TGTGCCAGCAGCCAAGTACCCTTAGCGGGAGTCTACAATGAGCAGTTCTTC.

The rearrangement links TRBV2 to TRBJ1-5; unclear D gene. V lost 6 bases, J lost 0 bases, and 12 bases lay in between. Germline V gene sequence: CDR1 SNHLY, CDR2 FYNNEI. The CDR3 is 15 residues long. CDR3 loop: CASSTKGFSNQPQHF. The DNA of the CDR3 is TGTGCCAGCAGCACAAAGGGATTTAGCAATCAGCCCCAGCATTTT.

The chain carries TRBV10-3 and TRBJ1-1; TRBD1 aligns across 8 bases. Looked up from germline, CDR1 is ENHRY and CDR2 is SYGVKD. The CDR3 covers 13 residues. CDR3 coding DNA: TGTTCCACCAGGACAGGGAAAAACACTGAAGCTTTCTTT. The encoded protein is CSTRTGKNTEAFF.